This TCR beta chain was identified during a study of shared T cell receptors in the human thymus. From germline, CDR1 is SGHRS and CDR2 YFSETQ. CDR3 length: 16 amino acids. Trimming shortened V by 6 bases and J by 4 bases, and 19 bases separated the two germline ends. Sequencing was performed with immunoSEQ multiplex PCR; in TCRdb, only in-frame clones are kept and a portion is missing. The sample yields over 650,000 clones, 80% to 90% seen once. This sample also appeared in a second study, on human thymus T cells. Per that paper: Those donating were healthy Finnish infants in corrective surgery for congenital heart defects. Corrective heart surgery yielded the resections from which the thymus tissue came. As related research reported, thymic repertoires overlapped highly among unrelated individuals.

The chain links TRBV5-1 to TRBJ2-2; tentative D call: TRBD1 (6 bases). Sequences were obtained from thymocytes. This clonotype originated in a boy under two years old with a congenital heart defect. The DNA of the CDR3 is TGCGCCAGCACCGACCTAGGCAGGGGAAGCACCGGGGAGCTGTTTTTT. Translating it yields CASTDLGRGSTGELFF.